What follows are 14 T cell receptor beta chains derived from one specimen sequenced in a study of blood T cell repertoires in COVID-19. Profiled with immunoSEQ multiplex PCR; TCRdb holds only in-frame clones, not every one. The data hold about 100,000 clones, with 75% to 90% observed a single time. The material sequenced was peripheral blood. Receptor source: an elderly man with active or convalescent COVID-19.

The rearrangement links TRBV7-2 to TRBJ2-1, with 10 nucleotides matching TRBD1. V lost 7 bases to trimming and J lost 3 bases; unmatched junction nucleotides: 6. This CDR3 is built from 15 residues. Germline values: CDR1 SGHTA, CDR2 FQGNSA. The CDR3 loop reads CASTSGTGVYNEQFF. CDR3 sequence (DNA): TGTGCCAGCACCTCCGGGACAGGGGTCTACAATGAGCAGTTCTTC.

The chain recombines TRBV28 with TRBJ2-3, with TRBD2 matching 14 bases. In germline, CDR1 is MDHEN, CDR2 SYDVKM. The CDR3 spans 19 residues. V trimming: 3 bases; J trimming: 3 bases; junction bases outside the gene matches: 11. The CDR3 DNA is TGTGCCAGCAGTTTCCCGTCCGGGACTAGCGGGAGAAGAACAGATACGCAGTATTTT. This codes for CASSFPSGTSGRRTDTQYF. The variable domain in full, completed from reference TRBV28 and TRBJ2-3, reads DVKVTQSSRYLVKRTGEKVFLECVQDMDHENMFWYRQDPGLGLRLIYFSYDVKMKEKGDIPEGYSVSREKKERFSLILESASTNQTSMYLCASSFPSGTSGRRTDTQYFGPGTRLTVL.

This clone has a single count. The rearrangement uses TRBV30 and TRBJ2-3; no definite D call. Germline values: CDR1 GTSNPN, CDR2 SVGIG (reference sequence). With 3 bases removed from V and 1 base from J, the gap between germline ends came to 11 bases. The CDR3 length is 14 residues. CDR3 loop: CAWSPRLGTDTQYF. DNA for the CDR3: TGTGCCTGGAGCCCTAGACTCGGCACAGATACGCAGTATTTT.

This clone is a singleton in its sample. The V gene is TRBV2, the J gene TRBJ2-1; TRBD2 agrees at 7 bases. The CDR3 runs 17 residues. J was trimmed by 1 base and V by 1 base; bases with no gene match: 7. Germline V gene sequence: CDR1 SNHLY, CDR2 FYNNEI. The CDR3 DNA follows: TGTGCCAGCAGTGAAGGAATTGCGGGAGAGTCCTACAATGAGCAGTTCTTC. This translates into CASSEGIAGESYNEQFF. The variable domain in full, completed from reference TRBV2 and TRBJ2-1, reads EPEVTQTPSHQVTQMGQEVILRCVPISNHLYFYWYRQILGQKVEFLVSFYNNEISEKSEIFDDQFSVERPDGSNFTLKIRSTKLEDSAMYFCASSEGIAGESYNEQFFGPGTRLTVL.

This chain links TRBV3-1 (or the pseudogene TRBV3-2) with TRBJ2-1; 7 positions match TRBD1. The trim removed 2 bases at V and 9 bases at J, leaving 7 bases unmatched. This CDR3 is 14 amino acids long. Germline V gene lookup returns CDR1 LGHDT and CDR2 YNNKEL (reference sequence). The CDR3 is CASSQSQGTGEQFF. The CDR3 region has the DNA TGTGCCAGCAGCCAATCACAGGGGACCGGTGAGCAGTTCTTC.

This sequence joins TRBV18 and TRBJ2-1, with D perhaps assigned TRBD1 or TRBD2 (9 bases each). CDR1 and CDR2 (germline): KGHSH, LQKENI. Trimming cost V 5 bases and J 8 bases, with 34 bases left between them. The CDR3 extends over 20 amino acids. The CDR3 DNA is TGTGCCAGCTCATCCACCGGGACAGGGATTTTAGCGGGAGTTTTCGATGAGCAGTTCTTC. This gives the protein CASSSTGTGILAGVFDEQFF.

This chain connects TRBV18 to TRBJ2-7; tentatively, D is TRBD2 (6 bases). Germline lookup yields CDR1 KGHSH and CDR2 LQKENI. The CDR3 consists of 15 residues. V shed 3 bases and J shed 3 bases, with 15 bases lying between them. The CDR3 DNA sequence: TGTGCCAGCTCACCCCTTAGCGGAGTCGACTACGAGCAGTACTTC. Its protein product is CASSPLSGVDYEQYF.

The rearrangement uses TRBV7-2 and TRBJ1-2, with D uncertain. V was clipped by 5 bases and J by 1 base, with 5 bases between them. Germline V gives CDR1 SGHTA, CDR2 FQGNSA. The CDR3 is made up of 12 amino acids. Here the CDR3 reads CASSQNNYGYTF. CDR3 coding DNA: TGTGCCAGCAGCCAAAATAACTATGGCTACACCTTC. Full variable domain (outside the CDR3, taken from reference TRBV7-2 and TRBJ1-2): GAGVSQSPSNKVTEKGKDVELRCDPISGHTALYWYRQSLGQGLEFLIYFQGNSAPDKSGLPSDRFSAERTGGSVSTLTIQRTQQEDSAVYLCASSQNNYGYTFGSGTRLTVV.

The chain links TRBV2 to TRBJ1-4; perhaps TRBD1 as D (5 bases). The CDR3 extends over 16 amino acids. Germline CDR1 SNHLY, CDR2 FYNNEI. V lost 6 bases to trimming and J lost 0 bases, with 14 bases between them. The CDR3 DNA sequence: TGTGCCAGCAGAGGGGAGGGAGCAGCAACTAATGAAAAACTGTTTTTT. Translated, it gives CASRGEGAATNEKLFF. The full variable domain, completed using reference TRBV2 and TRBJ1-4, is EPEVTQTPSHQVTQMGQEVILRCVPISNHLYFYWYRQILGQKVEFLVSFYNNEISEKSEIFDDQFSVERPDGSNFTLKIRSTKLEDSAMYFCASRGEGAATNEKLFFGSGTQLSVL.

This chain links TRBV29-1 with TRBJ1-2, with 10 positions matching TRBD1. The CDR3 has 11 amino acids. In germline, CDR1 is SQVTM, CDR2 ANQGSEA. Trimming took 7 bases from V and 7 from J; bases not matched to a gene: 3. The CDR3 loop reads CSDGTGVGYTF. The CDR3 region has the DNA TGCAGCGACGGGACAGGGGTTGGCTACACCTTC.

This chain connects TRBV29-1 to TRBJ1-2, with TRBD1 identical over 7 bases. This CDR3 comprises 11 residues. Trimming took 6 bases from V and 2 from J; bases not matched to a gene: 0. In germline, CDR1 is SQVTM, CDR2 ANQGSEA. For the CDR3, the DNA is TGCAGCGTGGGACAGAACTATGGCTACACCTTC. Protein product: CSVGQNYGYTF.

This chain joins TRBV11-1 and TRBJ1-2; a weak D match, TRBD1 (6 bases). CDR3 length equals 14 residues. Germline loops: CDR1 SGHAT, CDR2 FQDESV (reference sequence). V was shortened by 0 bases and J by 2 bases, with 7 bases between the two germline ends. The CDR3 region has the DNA TGTGCCAGCAGCTTAGCTGGACAGAACTATGGCTACACCTTC. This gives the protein CASSLAGQNYGYTF.

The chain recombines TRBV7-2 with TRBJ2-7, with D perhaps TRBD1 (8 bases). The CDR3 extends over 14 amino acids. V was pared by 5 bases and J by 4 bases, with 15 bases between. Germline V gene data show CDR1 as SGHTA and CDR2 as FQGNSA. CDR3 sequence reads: CASSPQGGPYEQYF. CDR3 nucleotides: TGTGCCAGCAGCCCACAGGGGGGGCCTTACGAGCAGTACTTC. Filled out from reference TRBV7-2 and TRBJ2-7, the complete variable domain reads GAGVSQSPSNKVTEKGKDVELRCDPISGHTALYWYRQSLGQGLEFLIYFQGNSAPDKSGLPSDRFSAERTGGSVSTLTIQRTQQEDSAVYLCASSPQGGPYEQYFGPGTRLTVT.

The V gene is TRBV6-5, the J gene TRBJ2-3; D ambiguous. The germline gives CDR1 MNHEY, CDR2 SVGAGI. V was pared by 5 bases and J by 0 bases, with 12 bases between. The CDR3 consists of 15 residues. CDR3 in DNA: TGTGCCAGCAGTCAACTTTACCAAAGCACAGATACGCAGTATTTT. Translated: CASSQLYQSTDTQYF.